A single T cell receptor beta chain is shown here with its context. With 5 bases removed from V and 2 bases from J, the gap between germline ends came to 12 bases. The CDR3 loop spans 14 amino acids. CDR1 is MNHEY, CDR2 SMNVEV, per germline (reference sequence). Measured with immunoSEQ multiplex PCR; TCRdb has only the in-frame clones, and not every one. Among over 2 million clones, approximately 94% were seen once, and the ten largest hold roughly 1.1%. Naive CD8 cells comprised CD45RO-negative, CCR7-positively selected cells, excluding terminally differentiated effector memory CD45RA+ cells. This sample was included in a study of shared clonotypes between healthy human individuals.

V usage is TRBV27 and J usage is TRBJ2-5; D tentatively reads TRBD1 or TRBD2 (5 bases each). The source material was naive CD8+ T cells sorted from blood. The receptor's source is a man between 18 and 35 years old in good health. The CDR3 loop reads CASSPRDVQETQYF. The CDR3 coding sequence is TGTGCCAGCAGTCCCCGGGACGTGCAAGAGACCCAGTACTTC.